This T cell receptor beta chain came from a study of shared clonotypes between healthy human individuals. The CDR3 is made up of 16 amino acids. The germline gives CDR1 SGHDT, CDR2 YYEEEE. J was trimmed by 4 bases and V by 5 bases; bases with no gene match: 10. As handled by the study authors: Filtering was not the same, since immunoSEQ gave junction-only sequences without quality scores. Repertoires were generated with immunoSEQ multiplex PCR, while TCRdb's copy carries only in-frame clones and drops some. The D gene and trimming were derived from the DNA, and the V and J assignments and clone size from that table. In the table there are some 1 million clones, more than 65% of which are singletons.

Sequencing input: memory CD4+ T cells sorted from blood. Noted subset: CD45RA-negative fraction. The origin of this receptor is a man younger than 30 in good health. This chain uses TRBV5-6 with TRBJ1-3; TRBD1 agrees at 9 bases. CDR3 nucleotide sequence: TGTGCCAGCAGTCCACCGATCGGGACAGGGGGAAACACCATATATTTT. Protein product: CASSPPIGTGGNTIYF. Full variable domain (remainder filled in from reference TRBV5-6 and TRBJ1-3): DAGVTQSPTHLIKTRGQQVTLRCSPKSGHDTVSWYQQALGQGPQFIFQYYEEEERQRGNFPDRFSGHQFPNYSSELNVNALLLGDSALYLCASSPPIGTGGNTIYFGEGSWLTVV.